This TCR beta chain was documented in a study of cytomegalovirus exposure and HLA in healthy donors. Notes on this clone: Other DNA sequences in the same sample also yield this CDR3.

A multiplex PCR was run with 60 Vbeta primers and 13 Jbeta primers. Here immunoSEQ multiplex PCR was the method, and the copy in TCRdb shows in-frame clones only, minus some. The sample has over 150,000 clones, roughly 87% seen once. The sequencing sample was made of PBMCs. The TCR originated in a girl between 5 and 17 years old in good health and CMV-seropositive.

The CDR3 DNA follows: TGCGCCAGCAGCCAAGATAAAATGCAGGGGCACTACGAGCAGTACTTC. Residues: CASSQDKMQGHYEQYF. The chain is built from TRBV4-1 and TRBJ2-7; possible D gene TRBD1, 6 bases. CDR3 length: 16 amino acids. Germline V gives CDR1 MGHRA, CDR2 YSYEKL. Trimming took off 0 bases at V and 3 bases at J, with 15 bases between the two ends.